This is a list of T cell receptor beta chains from one sample in a study of cytomegalovirus exposure and HLA in healthy donors. Sequencing was performed with immunoSEQ multiplex PCR; in TCRdb, only in-frame clones are kept and a portion is missing. Here the sample spans 170,000 or so clones, roughly four fifths being singletons. Sequences were obtained from PBMCs. These receptors all come from a woman aged 18-29 years in good health and CMV-seropositive. The CDR3 runs from the conserved cysteine through the conserved F or W. The order of the fields is J gene, clone size, V gene, D gene, CDR3 protein, CDR3 DNA. The D gene is left open where the match is weak. Not every row has a clone size; where given, it reads once, few, many or a size class.

TRBJ2-1 | - | TRBV6-5 | - | CASSLSGGYGEQFF | TGTGCCAGCAGTTTATCCGGAGGTTATGGTGAGCAGTTCTTC
TRBJ2-5 | - | TRBV6-5 | TRBD1 | CASSKQGGETQYF | TGTGCCAGCAGTAAACAGGGGGGAGAGACCCAGTACTTC
TRBJ2-2 | - | TRBV9 | - | CASSVGQNTGELFF | TGTGCCAGCAGCGTAGGACAGAACACCGGGGAGCTGTTTTTT
TRBJ1-6 | - | TRBV7-2 | - | CASSFLDRNSPLHF | TGTGCCAGCAGCTTCCTGGACAGAAATTCACCCCTCCACTTT
TRBJ1-1 | - | TRBV2 | - | CASSSSDRGRVVNTEAFF | -
TRBJ2-5 | - | TRBV7-8 | - | CASSLGRLETQYF | TGTGCCAGCAGCCTGGGGAGGTTGGAGACCCAGTACTTC
TRBJ1-4 | - | TRBV4-1 | TRBD1 | CASSRTQGAGSEKLFF | TGCGCCAGCAGCCGGACTCAGGGGGCAGGAAGTGAAAAACTGTTTTTT
TRBJ2-7 | - | TRBV21-1 | - | CASSRPDSGVYEQYF | TGTGCCAGCAGCAGACCTGACAGTGGGGTTTACGAGCAGTACTTC
TRBJ1-6 | - | TRBV16 | TRBD1 | CASSWDSENSPLHF | TGTGCCAGCAGCTGGGACAGCGAGAATTCACCCCTCCACTTT
TRBJ1-4 | - | TRBV5-4 | - | CASSFPGRSEKLFF | TGTGCCAGCAGCTTCCCAGGGAGGAGTGAAAAACTGTTTTTT
TRBJ2-1 | - | TRBV2 | - | CASSADSGSYNEQFF | TGTGCCAGCAGCGCAGACAGTGGCTCCTACAATGAGCAGTTCTTC
TRBJ2-5 | - | TRBV6-1 | - | CASSALSGGQQETQYF | TGTGCCAGCAGTGCGCTCTCCGGCGGCCAACAAGAGACCCAGTACTTC
TRBJ1-5 | - | TRBV19 | TRBD1 | CASTNRRDRGPKQPQHF | TGTGCCAGTACCAACCGGAGGGACAGAGGTCCCAAGCAGCCCCAGCATTTT
TRBJ1-1 | - | TRBV28 | TRBD1 | CASSSTGGNTEAFF | TGTGCCAGCAGTTCCACAGGGGGGAACACTGAAGCTTTCTTT
TRBJ2-3 | - | TRBV7-8 | - | CASSFATVLFADTQYF | TGTGCCAGCAGCTTCGCGACAGTGTTATTCGCAGATACGCAGTATTTT
TRBJ2-2 | - | TRBV9 | TRBD2 | CASTNRGAGELFF | TGTGCCAGCACTAACCGGGGGGCCGGGGAGCTGTTTTTT
TRBJ2-7 | - | TRBV19 | TRBD2 | CASRLAGGGEQYF | TGTGCCAGTCGCCTAGCGGGCGGCGGTGAGCAGTACTTC
TRBJ1-5 | - | TRBV19 | TRBD1 | CASSIGGWTGSQPQHF | TGTGCCAGTAGTATAGGTGGATGGACAGGGAGTCAGCCCCAGCATTTT
TRBJ2-1 | few | TRBV7-2 | TRBD2 | CASSSGGSQFF | TGTGCCAGCAGCTCCGGGGGGTCGCAGTTCTTC
TRBJ2-1 | - | TRBV19 | - | CASSIDPLGRYLGNEQFF | TGTGCCAGTAGTATAGACCCCCTGGGGCGGTACTTGGGCAATGAGCAGTTCTTC
TRBJ1-1 | - | TRBV13 | TRBD1 | CASSLRGGQGSTEAFF | TGTGCCAGCAGCTTAAGGGGGGGACAGGGTTCGACTGAAGCTTTCTTT
TRBJ2-5 | - | TRBV5-4 | TRBD1 | CASSARDRYQETQYF | TGTGCCAGCAGTGCCCGGGACAGATACCAAGAGACCCAGTACTTC
TRBJ2-7 | - | TRBV5-6 | - | CASTSSGYAYEQYF | TGTGCCAGCACCTCTTCGGGTTACGCCTACGAGCAGTACTTC
TRBJ1-1 | - | TRBV5-1 | - | CASSLYGGWWDTEAFF | TGCGCCAGCAGCTTGTATGGGGGCTGGTGGGACACTGAAGCTTTCTTT
TRBJ1-6 | - | TRBV7-9 | TRBD1 | CASSETGTGYSPLHF | TGTGCCAGCAGCGAAACCGGGACAGGCTATTCACCCCTCCACTTT
TRBJ2-7 | - | TRBV27 | TRBD2 | CASSLLRTSTYEQYF | TGTGCCAGCAGTTTACTCCGGACTAGCACCTACGAGCAGTACTTC
TRBJ2-3 | - | TRBV14 | - | CASSHTRAASTDTQYF | TGTGCCAGCAGCCACACCAGGGCCGCTAGCACAGATACGCAGTATTTT
TRBJ1-2 | once | TRBV11-2 | - | CASRGVAGRNYRYTF | TGTGCCAGCAGGGGTGTGGCGGGTAGGAACTATCGCTACACCTTC
TRBJ1-3 | - | TRBV28 | - | CASSLGTLRTIYF | TGTGCCAGCAGTTTGGGGACACTCCGGACCATATATTTT
TRBJ2-1 | - | TRBV7-2 | TRBD2 | CASRLRGGSYNEQFF | TGTGCCAGCAGGCTACGGGGGGGTTCCTACAATGAGCAGTTCTTC
TRBJ2-1 | - | TRBV25-1 | TRBD1 | CASSDPRQGAHNEQFF | TGTGCCAGCAGTGACCCAAGGCAGGGGGCACACAATGAGCAGTTCTTC
TRBJ1-5 | - | TRBV7-8 | TRBD1 | CASSSAQGAVQPQHF | TGTGCCAGCAGCTCAGCTCAGGGGGCTGTTCAGCCCCAGCATTTT
TRBJ2-5 | - | TRBV15 | - | CATSAARRAETQYF | TGTGCCACCAGCGCCGCGCGCAGGGCGGAGACCCAGTACTTC
TRBJ2-7 | - | TRBV11-3 | - | CASSGQTSYEQYF | TGTGCCAGCAGCGGACAGACCAGCTACGAGCAGTACTTC
TRBJ1-2 | - | TRBV5-1 | TRBD1 | CASSTTGGTAYGYTF | TGCGCCAGCAGCACCACAGGGGGAACAGCCTATGGCTACACCTTC
TRBJ2-1 | - | TRBV9 | TRBD1 | CASSPQGDAYNEQFF | TGTGCCAGCAGCCCCCAGGGGGACGCTTACAATGAGCAGTTCTTC
TRBJ2-3 | - | TRBV7-6 | TRBD2 | CASSVRAGGKSDTQYF | TGTGCCAGCAGCGTACGAGCGGGGGGGAAATCAGATACGCAGTATTTT
TRBJ1-2 | - | TRBV25-1 | - | CASSLDSNYGYTF | TGTGCCAGCAGCCTGGACAGTAACTATGGCTACACCTTC
TRBJ2-4 | - | TRBV4-1 | TRBD2 | CASSQPTSRAKNIQYF | TGCGCCAGCAGCCAACCGACTAGCAGGGCCAAAAACATTCAGTACTTC
TRBJ1-1 | - | TRBV29-1 | - | CSAYNTEAFF | TGCAGCGCTTATAACACTGAAGCTTTCTTT
TRBJ1-3 | - | TRBV11-2 | - | CASSLVGSSGNTIYF | TGTGCCAGCAGCTTAGTCGGGAGCTCTGGAAACACCATATATTTT
TRBJ1-1 | - | TRBV19 | - | CASSLVGGAKDTEAFF | TGTGCCAGTAGCCTGGTGGGGGGGGCTAAAGACACTGAAGCTTTCTTT
TRBJ2-3 | - | TRBV9 | - | CASSGPSGTTSTDTQYF | TGTGCCAGCAGCGGCCCCTCGGGGACAACTAGCACAGATACGCAGTATTTT
TRBJ2-2 | - | TRBV2 | - | CASSEGEGRVGELFF | TGTGCCAGCAGTGAGGGAGAGGGTCGTGTCGGGGAGCTGTTTTTT
TRBJ2-3 | - | TRBV7-7 | - | CATPWGGRSDTQYF | TGTGCCACTCCCTGGGGGGGCAGGTCAGATACGCAGTATTTT
TRBJ2-7 | - | TRBV10-2 | TRBD1 | CASTGRQGPYEQYF | TGCGCCAGCACCGGTAGACAGGGGCCCTACGAGCAGTACTTC
TRBJ2-5 | - | TRBV5-4 | - | CASSLPSQETQYF | TGTGCCAGCAGCTTGCCCAGCCAAGAGACCCAGTACTTC
TRBJ1-4 | - | TRBV2 | - | CARQGEIAEKLFF | TGTGCCAGACAGGGTGAGATAGCCGAAAAACTGTTTTTT
TRBJ2-7 | - | TRBV6-5 | TRBD1 | CASSLTGGAEAEQYF | TGTGCCAGCAGTCTCACAGGGGGCGCAGAGGCCGAGCAGTACTTC
TRBJ1-1 | - | TRBV6-5 | TRBD1 | CASSYSTGFQYTEAFF | TGTGCCAGCAGTTACTCGACAGGGTTTCAGTACACTGAAGCTTTCTTT
TRBJ1-3 | - | TRBV4-1 | - | CASRGPESGNTIYF | TGCGCCAGCAGGGGGCCAGAGTCTGGAAACACCATATATTTT
TRBJ1-6 | few | TRBV18 | TRBD1 | CASSPRQGNSPLHF | TGTGCCAGCTCACCGCGACAGGGTAATTCACCCCTCCACTTT
TRBJ2-7 | once | TRBV11-3 | TRBD1 | CASSFYQGVEQYF | TGTGCCAGCAGCTTCTACCAGGGGGTCGAGCAGTACTTC
TRBJ1-2 | - | TRBV27 | TRBD1 | CASRDRTGINYGYTF | TGTGCCAGCAGGGACCGGACAGGGATTAACTATGGCTACACCTTC